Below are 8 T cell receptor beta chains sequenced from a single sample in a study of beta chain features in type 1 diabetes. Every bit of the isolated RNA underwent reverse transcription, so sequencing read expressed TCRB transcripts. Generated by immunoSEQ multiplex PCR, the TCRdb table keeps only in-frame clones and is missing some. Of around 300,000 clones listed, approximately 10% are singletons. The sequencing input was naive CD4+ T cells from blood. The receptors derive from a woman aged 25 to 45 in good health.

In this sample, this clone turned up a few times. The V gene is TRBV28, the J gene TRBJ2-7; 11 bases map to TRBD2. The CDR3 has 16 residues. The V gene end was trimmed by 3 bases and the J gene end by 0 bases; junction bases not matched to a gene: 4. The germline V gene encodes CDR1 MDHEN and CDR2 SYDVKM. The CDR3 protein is CASSLAGTSGSYEQYF. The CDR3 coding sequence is TGTGCCAGCAGTTTGGCCGGGACTAGCGGCTCCTACGAGCAGTACTTC.

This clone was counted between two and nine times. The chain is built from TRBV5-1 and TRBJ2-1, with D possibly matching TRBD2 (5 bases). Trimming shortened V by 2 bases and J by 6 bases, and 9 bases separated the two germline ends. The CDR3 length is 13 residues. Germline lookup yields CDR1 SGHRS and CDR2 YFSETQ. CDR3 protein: CASSFMDFNEQFF. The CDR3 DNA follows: TGCGCCAGCAGCTTCATGGACTTCAATGAGCAGTTCTTC.

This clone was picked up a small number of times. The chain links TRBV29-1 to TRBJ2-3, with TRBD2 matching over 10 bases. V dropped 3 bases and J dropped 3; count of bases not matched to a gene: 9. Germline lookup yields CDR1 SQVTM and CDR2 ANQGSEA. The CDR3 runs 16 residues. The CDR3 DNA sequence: TGCAGCGTTGACAGCGGGAGGGCCGGTCGGACAGATACGCAGTATTTT. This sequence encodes CSVDSGRAGRTDTQYF.

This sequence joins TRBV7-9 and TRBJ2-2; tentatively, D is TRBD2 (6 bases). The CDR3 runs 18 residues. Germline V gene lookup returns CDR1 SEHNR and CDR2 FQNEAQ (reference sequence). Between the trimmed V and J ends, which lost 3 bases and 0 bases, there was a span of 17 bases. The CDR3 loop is CASSFSRGLAANTGELFF. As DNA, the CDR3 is TGTGCCAGCAGCTTTTCCCGCGGGTTAGCGGCGAACACCGGGGAGCTGTTTTTT.

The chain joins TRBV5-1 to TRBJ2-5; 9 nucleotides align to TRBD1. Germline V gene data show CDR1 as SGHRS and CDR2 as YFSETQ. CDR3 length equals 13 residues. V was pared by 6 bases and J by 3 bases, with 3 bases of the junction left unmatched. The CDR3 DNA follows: TGCGCCAGCAAGGGACAGGGAAAAGAGACCCAGTACTTC. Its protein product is CASKGQGKETQYF.

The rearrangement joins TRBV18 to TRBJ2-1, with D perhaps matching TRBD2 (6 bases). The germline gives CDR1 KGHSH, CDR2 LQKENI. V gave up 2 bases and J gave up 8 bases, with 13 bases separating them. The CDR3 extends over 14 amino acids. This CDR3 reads CASSPREVNDEQFF. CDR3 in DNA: TGTGCCAGCTCACCAAGGGAGGTCAACGATGAGCAGTTCTTC.

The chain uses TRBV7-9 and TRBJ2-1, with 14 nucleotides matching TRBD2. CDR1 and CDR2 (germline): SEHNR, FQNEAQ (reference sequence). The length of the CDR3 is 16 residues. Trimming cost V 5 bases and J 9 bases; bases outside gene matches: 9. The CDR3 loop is CASSRGGLAGASEQFF. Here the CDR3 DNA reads TGTGCCAGCAGCCGAGGGGGACTAGCGGGAGCCTCTGAGCAGTTCTTC.

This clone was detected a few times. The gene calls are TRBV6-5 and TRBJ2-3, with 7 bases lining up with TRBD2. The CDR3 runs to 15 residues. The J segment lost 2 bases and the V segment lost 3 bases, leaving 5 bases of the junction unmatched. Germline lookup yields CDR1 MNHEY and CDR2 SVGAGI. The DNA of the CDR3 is TGTGCCAGCAGTTATCGGGGGGATTCCACAGATACGCAGTATTTT. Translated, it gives CASSYRGDSTDTQYF.